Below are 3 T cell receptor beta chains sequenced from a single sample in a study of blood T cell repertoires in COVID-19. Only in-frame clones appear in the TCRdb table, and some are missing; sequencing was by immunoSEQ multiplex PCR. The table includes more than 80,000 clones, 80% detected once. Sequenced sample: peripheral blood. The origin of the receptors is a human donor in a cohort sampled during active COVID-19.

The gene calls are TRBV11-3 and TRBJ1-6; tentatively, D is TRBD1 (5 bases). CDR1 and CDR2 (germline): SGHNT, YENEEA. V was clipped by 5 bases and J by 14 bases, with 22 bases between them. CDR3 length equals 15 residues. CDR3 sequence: CASSIRQSPSLALHF. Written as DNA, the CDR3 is TGTGCCAGCAGCATTAGACAGTCCCCCTCTTTGGCCCTCCACTTT.

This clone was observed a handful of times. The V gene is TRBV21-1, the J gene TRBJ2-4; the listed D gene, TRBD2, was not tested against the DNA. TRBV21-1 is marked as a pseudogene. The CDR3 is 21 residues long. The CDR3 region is CASSKGIPGLYNPLAKNIQYF. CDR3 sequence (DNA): TGTGCCAGCAGCAAAGGGATACCGGGACTGTATAACCCGCTAGCCAAAAACATTCAGTACTTC.

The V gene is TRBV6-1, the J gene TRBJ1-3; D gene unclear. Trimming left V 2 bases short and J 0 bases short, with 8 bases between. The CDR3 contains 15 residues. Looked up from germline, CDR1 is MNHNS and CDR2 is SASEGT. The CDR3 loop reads CASSERYGSGNTIYF. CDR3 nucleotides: TGTGCCAGCAGTGAACGGTACGGCTCTGGAAACACCATATATTTT.